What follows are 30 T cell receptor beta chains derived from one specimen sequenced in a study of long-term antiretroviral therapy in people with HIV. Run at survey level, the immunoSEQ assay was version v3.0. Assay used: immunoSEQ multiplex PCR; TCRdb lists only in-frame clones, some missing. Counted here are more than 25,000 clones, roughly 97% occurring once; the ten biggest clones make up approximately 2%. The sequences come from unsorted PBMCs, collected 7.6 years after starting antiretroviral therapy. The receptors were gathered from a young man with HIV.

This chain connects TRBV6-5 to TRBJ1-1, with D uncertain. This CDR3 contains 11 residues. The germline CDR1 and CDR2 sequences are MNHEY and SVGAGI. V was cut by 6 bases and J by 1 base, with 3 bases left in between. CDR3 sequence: CASSENTEAFF. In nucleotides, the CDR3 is TGTGCCAGCAGCGAGAACACTGAAGCTTTCTTT.

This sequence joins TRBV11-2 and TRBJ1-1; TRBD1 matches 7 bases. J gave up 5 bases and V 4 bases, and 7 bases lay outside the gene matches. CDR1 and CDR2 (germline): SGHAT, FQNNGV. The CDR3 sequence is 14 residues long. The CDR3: CASSSTGRRTEAFF. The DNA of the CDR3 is TGTGCCAGCAGCTCGACAGGGAGGAGGACTGAAGCTTTCTTT. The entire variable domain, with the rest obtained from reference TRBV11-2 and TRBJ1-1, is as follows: EAGVAQSPRYKIIEKRQSVAFWCNPISGHATLYWYQQILGQGPKLLIQFQNNGVVDDSQLPKDRFSAERLKGVDSTLKIQPAKLEDSAVYLCASSSTGRRTEAFFGQGTRLTVV.

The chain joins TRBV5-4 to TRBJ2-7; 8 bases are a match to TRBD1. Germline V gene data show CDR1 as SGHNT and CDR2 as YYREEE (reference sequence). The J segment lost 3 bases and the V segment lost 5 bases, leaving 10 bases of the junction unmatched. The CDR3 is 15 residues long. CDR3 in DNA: TGTGCCAGCAGTTTCATTGACAGGGGCCTCTACGAGCAGTACTTC. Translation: CASSFIDRGLYEQYF.

DNA for the CDR3: TGTGCCAGCAGCTTAGATTCCGACAATGAGCAGTTCTTC. Protein sequence: CASSLDSDNEQFF. The chain employs TRBV11-2 and TRBJ2-1, with unresolved D. CDR3 length: 13 amino acids. The germline gives CDR1 SGHAT, CDR2 FQNNGV. V lost 0 bases and J lost 5, with 5 bases in between.

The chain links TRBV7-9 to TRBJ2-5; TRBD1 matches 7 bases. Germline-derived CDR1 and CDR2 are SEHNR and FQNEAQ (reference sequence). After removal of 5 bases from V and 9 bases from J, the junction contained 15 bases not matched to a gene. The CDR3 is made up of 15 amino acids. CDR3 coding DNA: TGTGCCAGCAGCGAGGGGACAGCCCCGGAGTGGGCCCAGTACTTC. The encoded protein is CASSEGTAPEWAQYF.

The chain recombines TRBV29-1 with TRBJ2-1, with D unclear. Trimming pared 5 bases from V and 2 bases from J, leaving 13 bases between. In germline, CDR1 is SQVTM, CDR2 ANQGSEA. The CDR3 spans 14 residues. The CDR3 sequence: CSVQNGRAYNEQFF. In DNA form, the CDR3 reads TGCAGCGTTCAGAACGGCCGGGCCTACAATGAGCAGTTCTTC.

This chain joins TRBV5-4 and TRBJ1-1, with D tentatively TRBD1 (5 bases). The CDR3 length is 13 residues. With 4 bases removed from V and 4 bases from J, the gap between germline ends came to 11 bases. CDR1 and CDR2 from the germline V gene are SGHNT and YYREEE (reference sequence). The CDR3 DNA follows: TGTGCCAGCAGCCTAGGGGTTGGCACTGAAGCTTTCTTT. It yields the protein CASSLGVGTEAFF.

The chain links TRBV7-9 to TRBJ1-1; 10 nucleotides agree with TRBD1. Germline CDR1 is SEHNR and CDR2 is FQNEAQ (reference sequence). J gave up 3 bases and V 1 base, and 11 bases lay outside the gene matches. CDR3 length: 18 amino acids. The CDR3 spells CASSLGDRGRRGYTEAFF. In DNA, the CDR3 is TGTGCCAGCAGCTTAGGTGACAGGGGGCGTAGGGGGTACACTGAAGCTTTCTTT.

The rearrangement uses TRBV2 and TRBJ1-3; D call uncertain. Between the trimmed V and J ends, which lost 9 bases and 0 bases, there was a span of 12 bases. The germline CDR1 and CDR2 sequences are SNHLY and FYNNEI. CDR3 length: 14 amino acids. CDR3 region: CASQKRDSGNTIYF. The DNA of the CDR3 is TGTGCCAGTCAGAAGAGGGACTCTGGAAACACCATATATTTT.

The DNA of the CDR3 is TGTGCCAGCATCTTTAGGGGCGCAGGAGCTTTCTTT. Amino acid sequence: CASIFRGAGAFF. The chain uses TRBV21-1 and TRBJ1-1; TRBD1 is taken as the D call from the table, unchecked against the DNA. TRBV21-1 is a recognized pseudogene. This CDR3 is 12 amino acids long.

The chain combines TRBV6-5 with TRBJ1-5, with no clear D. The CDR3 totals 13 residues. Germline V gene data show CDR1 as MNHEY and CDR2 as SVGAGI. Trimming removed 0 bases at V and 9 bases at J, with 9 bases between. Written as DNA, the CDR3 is TGTGCCAGCAGTTACTCGAAGTCTGGGCCCCAGCATTTT. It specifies CASSYSKSGPQHF.

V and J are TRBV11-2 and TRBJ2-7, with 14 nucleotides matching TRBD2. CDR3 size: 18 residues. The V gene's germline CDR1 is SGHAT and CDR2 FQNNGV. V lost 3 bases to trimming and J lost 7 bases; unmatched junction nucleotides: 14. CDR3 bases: TGTGCCAGCAGCTTGGGACTAGCGGGAGCCAACCCTCATGAAGAGCAGTACTTC. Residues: CASSLGLAGANPHEEQYF.

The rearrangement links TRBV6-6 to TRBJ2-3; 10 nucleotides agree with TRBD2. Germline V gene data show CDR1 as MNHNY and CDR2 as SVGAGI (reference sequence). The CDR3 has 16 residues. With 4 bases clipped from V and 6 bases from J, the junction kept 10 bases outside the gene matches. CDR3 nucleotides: TGTGCCAGCAGTTCGGGGGAGACTAGCGGGCGGGATACGCAGTATTTT. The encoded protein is CASSSGETSGRDTQYF.

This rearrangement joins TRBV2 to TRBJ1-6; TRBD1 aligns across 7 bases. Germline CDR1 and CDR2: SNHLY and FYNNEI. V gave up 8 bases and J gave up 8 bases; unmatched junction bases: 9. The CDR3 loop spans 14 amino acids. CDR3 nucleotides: TGTGCCAGCGGGGGGGGACAGAAGGATTCACCCCTCCACTTT. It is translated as CASGGGQKDSPLHF.

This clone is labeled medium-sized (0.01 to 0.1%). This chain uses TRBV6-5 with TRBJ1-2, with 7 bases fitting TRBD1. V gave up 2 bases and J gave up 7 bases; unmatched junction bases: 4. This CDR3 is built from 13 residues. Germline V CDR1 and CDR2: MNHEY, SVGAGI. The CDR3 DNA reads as TGTGCCAGCAGTTACAGCCCAGGGGGTGGCTACACCTTC. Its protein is CASSYSPGGGYTF.

CDR3 in amino acids: CASSQDPKNIQYF. In DNA form, the CDR3 reads TGCGCCAGCAGCCAAGATCCCAAAAACATTCAGTACTTC. The rearrangement links TRBV4-3 to TRBJ2-4, with no clear D. The ends were cut back, 0 bases at V and 2 bases at J, with 2 bases in the middle. Germline V gene lookup returns CDR1 LGHNA and CDR2 YSLEER. The CDR3 has 13 amino acids.

Here the CDR3 reads CASSPQGAENSPLHF. As DNA, the CDR3 is TGTGCCAGCAGCCCGCAGGGGGCGGAGAATTCACCCCTCCACTTT. This sequence joins TRBV7-9 and TRBJ1-6; 8 nucleotides align to TRBD1. Germline V lookup: CDR1 SEHNR, CDR2 FQNEAQ (reference sequence). The J segment lost 7 bases and the V segment lost 5 bases, leaving 7 bases of the junction unmatched. CDR3 length equals 15 residues.

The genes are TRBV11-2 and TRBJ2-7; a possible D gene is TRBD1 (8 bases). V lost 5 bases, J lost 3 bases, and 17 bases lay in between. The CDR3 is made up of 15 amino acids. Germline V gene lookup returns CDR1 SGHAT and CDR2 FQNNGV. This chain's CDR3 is CASSPGQGGSYEQYF. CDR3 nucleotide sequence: TGTGCCAGCAGCCCCGGACAGGGCGGGAGCTACGAGCAGTACTTC.

The chain's CDR3 is CASSQDGGRGGYTF. The CDR3 DNA reads TGTGCCAGCAGCCAAGATGGGGGGAGGGGCGGCTACACCTTC. The chain links TRBV4-2 to TRBJ1-2; TRBD1 is a possible D gene (5 bases). In germline, CDR1 is LGHNA, CDR2 YNFKEQ. V lost 0 bases, J lost 8 bases, and 13 bases lay in between. This CDR3 region has 14 residues.

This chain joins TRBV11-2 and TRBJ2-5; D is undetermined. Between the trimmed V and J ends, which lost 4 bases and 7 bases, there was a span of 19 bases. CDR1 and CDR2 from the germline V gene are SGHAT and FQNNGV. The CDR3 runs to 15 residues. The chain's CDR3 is CASSSSLVSPGTQYF. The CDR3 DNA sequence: TGTGCCAGCAGCTCTTCCTTAGTCAGTCCGGGGACCCAGTACTTC.

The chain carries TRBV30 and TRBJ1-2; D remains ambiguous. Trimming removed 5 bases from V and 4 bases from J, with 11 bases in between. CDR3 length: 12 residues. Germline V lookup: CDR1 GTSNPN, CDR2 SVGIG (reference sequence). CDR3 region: CAWEGSGYGYTF. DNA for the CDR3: TGTGCCTGGGAGGGCAGCGGCTATGGCTACACCTTC.

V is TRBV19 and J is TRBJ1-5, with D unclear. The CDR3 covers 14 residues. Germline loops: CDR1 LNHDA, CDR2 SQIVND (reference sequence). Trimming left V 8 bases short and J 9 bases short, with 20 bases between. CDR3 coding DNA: TGTGCCAGTCGAAGAGACCCCACCATCGGGCCCCAGCATTTT. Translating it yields CASRRDPTIGPQHF.

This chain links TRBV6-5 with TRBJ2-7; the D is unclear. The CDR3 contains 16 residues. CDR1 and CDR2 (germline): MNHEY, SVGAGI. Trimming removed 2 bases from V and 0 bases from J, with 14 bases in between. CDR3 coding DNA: TGTGCCAGCAGTTACGCGCCGGGCCTAACCTCCTACGAGCAGTACTTC. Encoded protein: CASSYAPGLTSYEQYF.

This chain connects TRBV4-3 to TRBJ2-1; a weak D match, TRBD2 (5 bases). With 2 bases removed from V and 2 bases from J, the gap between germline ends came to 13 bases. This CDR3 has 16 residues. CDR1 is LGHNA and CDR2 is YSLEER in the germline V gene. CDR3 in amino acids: CASSQNGNDAYNEQFF. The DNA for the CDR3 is TGCGCCAGCAGCCAAAACGGGAACGATGCCTACAATGAGCAGTTCTTC.

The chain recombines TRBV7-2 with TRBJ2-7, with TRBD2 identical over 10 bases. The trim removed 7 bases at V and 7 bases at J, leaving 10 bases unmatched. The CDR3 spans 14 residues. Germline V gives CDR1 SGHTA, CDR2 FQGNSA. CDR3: CASTLSSGRKEQYF. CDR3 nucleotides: TGTGCCAGCACCTTGTCTAGCGGGAGAAAAGAGCAGTACTTC.

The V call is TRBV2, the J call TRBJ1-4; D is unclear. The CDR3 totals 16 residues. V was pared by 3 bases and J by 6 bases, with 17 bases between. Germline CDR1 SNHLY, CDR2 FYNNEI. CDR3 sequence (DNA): TGTGCCAGCAGTGACAATCGGGCAGCGCTAGATGAAAAACTGTTTTTT. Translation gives CASSDNRAALDEKLFF. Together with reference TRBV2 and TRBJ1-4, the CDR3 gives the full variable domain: EPEVTQTPSHQVTQMGQEVILRCVPISNHLYFYWYRQILGQKVEFLVSFYNNEISEKSEIFDDQFSVERPDGSNFTLKIRSTKLEDSAMYFCASSDNRAALDEKLFFGSGTQLSVL.

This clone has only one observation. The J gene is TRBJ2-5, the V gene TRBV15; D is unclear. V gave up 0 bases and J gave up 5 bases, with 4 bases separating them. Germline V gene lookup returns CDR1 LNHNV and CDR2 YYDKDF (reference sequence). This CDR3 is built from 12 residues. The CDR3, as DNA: TGTGCCACCAGCAGAGATGGCGAGACCCAGTACTTC. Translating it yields CATSRDGETQYF.

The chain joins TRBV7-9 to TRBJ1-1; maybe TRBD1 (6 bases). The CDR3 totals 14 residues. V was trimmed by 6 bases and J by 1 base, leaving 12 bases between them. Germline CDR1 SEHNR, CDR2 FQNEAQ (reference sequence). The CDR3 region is CASSHTQGNTEAFF. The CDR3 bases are TGTGCCAGCAGTCATACACAGGGGAACACTGAAGCTTTCTTT.

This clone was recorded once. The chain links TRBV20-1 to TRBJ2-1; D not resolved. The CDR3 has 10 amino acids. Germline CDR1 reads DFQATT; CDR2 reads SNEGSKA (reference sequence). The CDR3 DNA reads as TGCAGCCATACCTTGGGTGAGCAGTTCTTC. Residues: CSHTLGEQFF.

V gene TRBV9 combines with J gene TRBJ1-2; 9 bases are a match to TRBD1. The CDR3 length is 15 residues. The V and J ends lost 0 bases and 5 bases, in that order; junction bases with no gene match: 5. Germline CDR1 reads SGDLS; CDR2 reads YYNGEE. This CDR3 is CASSVDGTGLYGYTF. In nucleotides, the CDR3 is TGTGCCAGCAGCGTAGACGGGACAGGGCTTTATGGCTACACCTTC.